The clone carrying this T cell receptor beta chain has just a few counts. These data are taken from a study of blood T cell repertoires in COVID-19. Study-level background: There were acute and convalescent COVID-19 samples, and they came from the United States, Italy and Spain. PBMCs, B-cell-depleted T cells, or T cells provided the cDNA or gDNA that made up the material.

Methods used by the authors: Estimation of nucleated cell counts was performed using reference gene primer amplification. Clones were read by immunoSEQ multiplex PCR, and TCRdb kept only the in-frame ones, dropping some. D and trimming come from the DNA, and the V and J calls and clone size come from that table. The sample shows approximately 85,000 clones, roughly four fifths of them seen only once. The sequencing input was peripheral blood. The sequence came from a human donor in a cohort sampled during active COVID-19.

The CDR3 sequence is CASSFLTGEQYF. The CDR3 DNA reads TGTGCCAGCAGTTTCCTCACGGGCGAGCAGTACTTC. The gene calls are TRBV12-3 or TRBV12-4 and TRBJ2-7, with D hard to call. The CDR3 spans 12 residues. V gave up 3 bases and J gave up 6 bases, with 9 bases separating them.